Listed here are 30 T cell receptor beta chains from one sample, sequenced in a study of blood T cell repertoires in COVID-19. Generated by immunoSEQ multiplex PCR, the TCRdb table keeps only in-frame clones and is missing some. The sample consists of fewer than 300,000 clones, 80% to 95% of them appearing once. The sequencing sample was made of PBMCs or T cells enriched from blood (not recorded which). The receptors come from a woman between 25 and 40 years old who had recovered from COVID-19.

The chain couples TRBV9 to TRBJ2-3; 8 bases line up with TRBD2. The CDR3 length is 14 residues. Germline CDR1 and CDR2: SGDLS and YYNGEE. Unmatched junction bases numbered 4, after V lost 6 bases and J lost 1 base. The CDR3 region has the DNA TGTGCCAGCAAAGCGGGAGTGGGCACAGATACGCAGTATTTT. Translated: CASKAGVGTDTQYF.

This clone was found once. This sequence joins TRBV4-3 and TRBJ1-6, with no clear D. This CDR3 spans 16 amino acids. V lost 1 base and J lost 0, with 7 bases in between. Germline CDR1 LGHNA, CDR2 YSLEER. DNA for the CDR3: TGCGCCAGCAGCCAAGGAAAGAGCTCCTATAATTCACCCCTCCACTTT. Translation: CASSQGKSSYNSPLHF.

V is TRBV27 and J is TRBJ1-5; the D gene is possibly TRBD1 (5 bases). Germline V gene data show CDR1 as MNHEY and CDR2 as SMNVEV (reference sequence). Trimming took 5 bases from V and 3 from J, leaving 17 bases between them. This CDR3 region has 16 residues. The CDR3 DNA sequence: TGTGCCAGCAGTCTAACTGGGGGGAGATTCAATCAGCCCCAGCATTTT. Translation: CASSLTGGRFNQPQHF.

To note about this clone: One junction end does not reproduce the germline sequence, and a read error may be involved. This chain joins TRBV24-1 and TRBJ2-1, with TRBD1 matching 7 bases. Per the germline V gene, CDR1 is KGHDR and CDR2 is SFDVKD. The CDR3 loop spans 16 amino acids. As DNA, the CDR3 is TGTGCCACCAGTGACCCGACAGGGCAATCCTTCAATGAGCAGTTCTTC. The encoded protein is CATSDPTGQSFNEQFF.

The chain is built from TRBV3-1 (or the pseudogene TRBV3-2) and TRBJ2-3; TRBD2 matches 7 bases. Germline CDR1 and CDR2: LGHDT and YNNKEL (reference sequence). This CDR3 comprises 18 residues. V lost 0 bases and J lost 3; bases outside the gene matches: 12. The CDR3 DNA follows: TGTGCCAGCAGCCAAGATGGAAGGCCGGGGAGGGAAACAGATACGCAGTATTTT. This encodes CASSQDGRPGRETDTQYF.

The rearrangement links TRBV6-2 or TRBV6-3 to TRBJ2-2; a possible D gene is TRBD1 (5 bases). V dropped 3 bases and J dropped 6 bases, with 8 bases sitting between them. Germline lookup yields CDR1 MNHEY and CDR2 SVGEGT. The CDR3 is made up of 13 amino acids. This CDR3 reads CASSYQGSGELFF. CDR3 nucleotide sequence: TGTGCCAGCAGTTATCAGGGTTCCGGGGAGCTGTTTTTT.

The genes are TRBV25-1 and TRBJ2-7; TRBD1 matches 10 bases. Germline values: CDR1 MGHDK, CDR2 SYGVNS. This CDR3 is 15 amino acids long. Trimming at V came to 7 bases and at J to 3 bases, leaving 9 bases not matched to a gene. CDR3 sequence reads: CASKGGGDRGYEQYF. The CDR3 DNA follows: TGTGCCAGCAAGGGAGGCGGGGACAGGGGCTACGAGCAGTACTTC.

This chain joins TRBV15 and TRBJ2-1; D might be TRBD2 (6 bases). CDR3 size: 14 residues. V was clipped by 7 bases and J by 1 base, with 11 bases between them. CDR1 is LNHNV and CDR2 is YYDKDF in the germline V gene (reference sequence). The CDR3 DNA is TGTGCCACCACGGGAGTCCAATCCTACAATGAGCAGTTCTTC. This sequence encodes CATTGVQSYNEQFF. Looking up the rest from reference TRBV15 and TRBJ2-1 gives the full variable domain: DAMVIQNPRYQVTQFGKPVTLSCSQTLNHNVMYWYQQKSSQAPKLLFHYYDKDFNNEADTPDNFQSRRPNTSFCFLDIRSPGLGDTAMYLCATTGVQSYNEQFFGPGTRLTVL.

With respect to this clone: The same CDR3 can be traced to other DNA sequences in this sample. The chain uses TRBV12-3 or TRBV12-4 and TRBJ1-5; maybe TRBD1 (5 bases). V was clipped by 6 bases and J by 5 bases, with 8 bases between them. This CDR3 has 12 residues. The CDR3 nucleotides are TGTGCCAGCAGCCCGGGGGATCAGCCCCAGCATTTT. It specifies CASSPGDQPQHF.

The chain carries TRBV6-5 and TRBJ2-1; 10 nucleotides align to TRBD2. This CDR3 contains 13 residues. Germline-derived CDR1 and CDR2 are MNHEY and SVGAGI. The V and J ends lost 8 bases and 7 bases, in that order; junction bases with no gene match: 5. As DNA, the CDR3 is TGTGCCAGCCTAGCGGGAGTGGTAAATGAGCAGTTCTTC. It encodes CASLAGVVNEQFF.

The V and J genes are TRBV28 and TRBJ1-2; TRBD1 matches 8 bases. V gave up 7 bases and J gave up 8 bases; unmatched junction bases: 3. From germline, CDR1 is MDHEN and CDR2 SYDVKM. The CDR3 contains 11 residues. The CDR3 DNA sequence: TGTGCCAGCATCGACAGGGGAGGCTACACCTTC. This gives the protein CASIDRGGYTF.

The chain employs TRBV7-2 and TRBJ1-1; D not certain. Deletions cut 4 bases from V and 0 bases from J, with 9 bases between. This CDR3 comprises 14 residues. CDR1 SGHTA and CDR2 FQGNSA come from the germline V gene. CDR3 in amino acids: CASSSQQMNTEAFF. In DNA, the CDR3 is TGTGCCAGCAGCTCCCAACAGATGAACACTGAAGCTTTCTTT.

This clone came up a few times. The chain links TRBV5-1 to TRBJ2-2; tentative D call: TRBD1 (5 bases). Trimming removed 0 bases from V and 5 bases from J, with 5 bases in between. Germline CDR1 reads SGHRS; CDR2 reads YFSETQ. The CDR3 is 13 residues long. The CDR3 region is CASSLAGTGELFF. The CDR3 nucleotides read TGCGCCAGCAGCTTGGCAGGGACCGGGGAGCTGTTTTTT.

The V call is TRBV2, the J call TRBJ2-3, with D possibly being TRBD2 (5 bases). This CDR3 spans 14 amino acids. Germline CDR1 is SNHLY and CDR2 is FYNNEI. Trimming took off 3 bases at V and 3 bases at J, with 10 bases between the two ends. The DNA for the CDR3 is TGTGCCAGCAGTGATTTACTAGTTACAGATACGCAGTATTTT. As protein: CASSDLLVTDTQYF.

The chain carries TRBV3-1 (or the pseudogene TRBV3-2) and TRBJ2-5; weak D call: TRBD1 (6 bases). Germline CDR1 reads LGHDT; CDR2 reads YNNKEL (reference sequence). CDR3 length: 15 amino acids. Trimming left V 4 bases short and J 1 base short, with 13 bases between. The CDR3, as DNA: TGTGCCAGCAGCCTAGGGCAGGGGCCCCAAGAGACCCAGTACTTC. It is translated as CASSLGQGPQETQYF.

The rearrangement uses TRBV30 and TRBJ2-3; no clear D. CDR3 size: 11 residues. Germline CDR1 GTSNPN, CDR2 SVGIG (reference sequence). V was pared by 4 bases and J by 4 bases, with 6 bases between. The CDR3, as DNA: TGTGCCTGGAATGGGCCAGATACGCAGTATTTT. This sequence encodes CAWNGPDTQYF. Full variable domain (remainder filled in from reference TRBV30 and TRBJ2-3): SQTIHQWPATLVQPVGSPLSLECTVEGTSNPNLYWYRQAAGRGLQLLFYSVGIGQISSEVPQNLSASRPQDRQFILSSKKLLLSDSGFYLCAWNGPDTQYFGPGTRLTVL.

The chain carries TRBV7-2 and TRBJ2-7; 7 positions agree with TRBD2. This CDR3 comprises 14 residues. Germline loops: CDR1 SGHTA, CDR2 FQGNSA. With V trimmed by 4 bases and J by 3 bases, 6 bases remained unmatched. CDR3 DNA: TGTGCCAGCAGCTACCGACTAGCAAACTACGAGCAGTACTTC. Its protein product is CASSYRLANYEQYF.

The CDR3 loop reads CASSLLGGVEYEQYF. CDR3 coding DNA: TGTGCCAGCAGTTTATTAGGAGGGGTAGAGTACGAGCAGTACTTC. The V call is TRBV27, the J call TRBJ2-7, with D perhaps TRBD2 (6 bases). Trimming shortened V by 1 base and J by 4 bases, and 14 bases separated the two germline ends. Per the germline V gene, CDR1 is MNHEY and CDR2 is SMNVEV (reference sequence). The CDR3 is made up of 15 amino acids.

V usage is TRBV9 and J usage is TRBJ2-2; 7 bases map to TRBD1. The CDR3 is 16 residues long. Germline CDR1 SGDLS, CDR2 YYNGEE. Losses at the gene ends were 4 bases for V and 3 bases for J; bases not matched to a gene: 9. The CDR3: CASSPRTGAYTGELFF. The CDR3 nucleotides are TGTGCCAGCAGCCCACGCACAGGGGCGTACACCGGGGAGCTGTTTTTT. Combining the CDR3 with reference TRBV9 and TRBJ2-2 gives the whole variable domain DSGVTQTPKHLITATGQRVTLRCSPRSGDLSVYWYQQSLDQGLQFLIQYYNGEERAKGNILERFSAQQFPDLHSELNLSSLELGDSALYFCASSPRTGAYTGELFFGEGSRLTVL.

This clone came up a few times. The chain has TRBV10-3 and TRBJ1-1; TRBD1 matches at 8 bases. There are 14 residues in the CDR3. Germline V CDR1 and CDR2: ENHRY, SYGVKD. With V trimmed by 3 bases and J by 4 bases, 4 bases remained unmatched. The CDR3 region has the DNA TGTGCCATCAGTGAAACAGGGGGTATCACTGAAGCTTTCTTT. It is translated as CAISETGGITEAFF.

The chain joins TRBV2 to TRBJ1-4, with 10 bases identical to TRBD1. The CDR3 is 13 amino acids. The germline CDR1 and CDR2 sequences are SNHLY and FYNNEI. The V segment lost 8 bases and the J segment 8 bases; nucleotides outside the gene matches: 5. Here the CDR3 reads CASGDRGREKLFF. In DNA form, the CDR3 reads TGTGCCAGCGGGGACAGGGGAAGGGAAAAACTGTTTTTT.

About this clone itself: The sample has other DNA sequences that encode this CDR3 too. V usage is TRBV6-2 or TRBV6-3 and J usage is TRBJ2-1; D is uncertain. The CDR3 is 13 amino acids. Germline lookup yields CDR1 MNHEY and CDR2 SVGEGT. V dropped 2 bases and J dropped 3 bases, with 5 bases sitting between them. The CDR3 loop is CASSYRSYNEQFF. CDR3 bases: TGTGCCAGCAGTTACCGCAGCTACAATGAGCAGTTCTTC.

The J gene is TRBJ2-7, the V gene TRBV11-2, with 7 bases matching TRBD2. Germline-derived CDR1 and CDR2 are SGHAT and FQNNGV. The CDR3 spans 14 residues. V lost 4 bases and J lost 4; bases outside the gene matches: 7. The CDR3 sequence: CASSYTGGGYEQYF. DNA for the CDR3: TGTGCCAGCAGCTACACGGGAGGTGGTTACGAGCAGTACTTC.

This clone was seen just once. The rearrangement joins TRBV19 to TRBJ2-4; 13 bases align to TRBD2. J gave up 0 bases and V 10 bases, and 24 bases lay outside the gene matches. Germline V CDR1 and CDR2: LNHDA, SQIVND (reference sequence). This CDR3 has 22 amino acids. The CDR3 region has the DNA TGTGCCACCCAGACAGGGAGGCAGACTAGCGGGAGGCTCCAAATAGCCAAAAACATTCAGTACTTC. It yields the protein CATQTGRQTSGRLQIAKNIQYF.

The J gene is TRBJ2-5, the V gene TRBV11-2; 9 bases match TRBD2. Unmatched junction bases numbered 11, after V lost 1 base and J lost 5 bases. CDR3 length: 17 residues. Germline V gives CDR1 SGHAT, CDR2 FQNNGV. The CDR3 sequence: CASSLGILAGLAETQYF. CDR3 nucleotides: TGTGCCAGCAGCTTAGGGATTCTAGCGGGATTGGCGGAGACCCAGTACTTC.

The chain couples TRBV19 to TRBJ2-1; D may be TRBD2 (5 bases). The germline V and J ends were trimmed by 6 bases and 9 bases, with 18 bases remaining between them. This CDR3 has 14 residues. The germline V gene has CDR1 LNHDA and CDR2 SQIVND (reference sequence). The CDR3 bases are TGTGCCAGTAGCAATCACCCAGAACTAGGTGAGCAGTTCTTC. Protein product: CASSNHPELGEQFF. Full variable domain (rest looked up from reference TRBV19 and TRBJ2-1): DGGITQSPKYLFRKEGQNVTLSCEQNLNHDAMYWYRQDPGQGLRLIYYSQIVNDFQKGDIAEGYSVSREKKESFPLTVTSAQKNPTAFYLCASSNHPELGEQFFGPGTRLTVL.

The V call is TRBV6-5, the J call TRBJ2-1, with a tentative D call TRBD2 (6 bases). V lost 0 bases, J lost 3 bases, and 9 bases lay in between. CDR3 size: 15 residues. From germline, CDR1 is MNHEY and CDR2 SVGAGI. CDR3 DNA: TGTGCCAGCAGTTACTCTCCGGGGGACTACAATGAGCAGTTCTTC. Translated: CASSYSPGDYNEQFF.

V is TRBV7-2 and J is TRBJ1-2; no firm D call. The V gene lost 5 bases and the J gene lost 4 bases, with 14 bases spanning the gap. The V gene's germline CDR1 is SGHTA and CDR2 FQGNSA. The CDR3 contains 14 residues. The chain's CDR3 is CASSEGPRIYGYTF. DNA for the CDR3: TGTGCCAGCAGCGAAGGCCCTAGGATCTATGGCTACACCTTC.

J is TRBJ2-7 and V is TRBV7-3; a possible D gene is TRBD2 (6 bases). The CDR3 is 15 residues long. CDR1 is SGHTA, CDR2 FQGTGA, per germline. Trimming stripped 2 bases from V and 2 bases from J, with 13 bases between. The CDR3 DNA is TGTGCCAGCAGCTTATCGCAGGGACTCACCTACGAGCAGTACTTC. Amino acid sequence: CASSLSQGLTYEQYF.

V and J are TRBV10-3 and TRBJ2-1; D possibly corresponds to TRBD2 (6 bases). Trimming stripped 0 bases from V and 8 bases from J, with 11 bases between. CDR1 is ENHRY and CDR2 is SYGVKD in the germline V gene. There are 14 residues in the CDR3. The CDR3 loop is CAISESPGGDEQFF. CDR3 coding DNA: TGTGCCATCAGTGAGTCGCCCGGAGGGGATGAGCAGTTCTTC.